These 26 T cell receptor beta chains share one sample of origin, sequenced in a study of blood T cell repertoires in COVID-19. Assay: immunoSEQ multiplex PCR; the TCRdb copy retains only in-frame clones and omits some. The sample has 150,000 or so clones, around 80% seen once; the top ten hold roughly 34%. Input material: peripheral blood. These receptors originate from a human donor in a cohort sampled during active COVID-19.

Only one count was recorded for this clone. The CDR3 bases are TGTGCCAGCAGCACAGTGGGGGGTCGCGAGACCCAGTACTTC. Its protein is CASSTVGGRETQYF. The chain combines TRBV3-1 (or the pseudogene TRBV3-2) with TRBJ2-5; D may be TRBD2 (6 bases). V lost 5 bases and J 5 bases, leaving 15 bases between the germline ends. CDR1 and CDR2 from the germline V gene are LGHDT and YNNKEL (reference sequence). The CDR3 is 14 residues long.

The V gene is TRBV29-1, the J gene TRBJ1-3; 9 bases agree with TRBD1. V was clipped by 7 bases and J by 2 bases; unmatched bases: 12. The CDR3 covers 16 residues. Germline-derived CDR1 and CDR2 are SQVTM and ANQGSEA. This CDR3 is CSATETGGFPGNTIYF. Written as DNA, the CDR3 is TGCAGCGCAACAGAAACAGGGGGCTTTCCTGGAAACACCATATATTTT.

The chain has TRBV2 and TRBJ2-7; TRBD1 agrees at 9 bases. Germline values: CDR1 SNHLY, CDR2 FYNNEI. Trimming removed 10 bases from V and 7 bases from J; junction bases left unmatched: 14. CDR3 length: 14 amino acids. The CDR3 nucleotides are TGTGCCAACCTCCGGGACAGGGAGTCCGGTGAGCAGTACTTC. This sequence encodes CANLRDRESGEQYF. The variable domain in full, completed from reference TRBV2 and TRBJ2-7, reads EPEVTQTPSHQVTQMGQEVILRCVPISNHLYFYWYRQILGQKVEFLVSFYNNEISEKSEIFDDQFSVERPDGSNFTLKIRSTKLEDSAMYFCANLRDRESGEQYFGPGTRLTVT.

The chain employs TRBV28 and TRBJ1-1; D gene ambiguous. V lost 6 bases and J 5 bases, leaving 16 bases between the germline ends. From germline, CDR1 is MDHEN and CDR2 SYDVKM. CDR3 size: 14 residues. The chain's CDR3 is CASSPIVVRTEAFF. The CDR3 DNA follows: TGTGCCAGCAGCCCAATTGTGGTGAGAACTGAAGCTTTCTTT. The full variable domain, rest sourced from reference TRBV28 and TRBJ1-1, is DVKVTQSSRYLVKRTGEKVFLECVQDMDHENMFWYRQDPGLGLRLIYFSYDVKMKEKGDIPEGYSVSREKKERFSLILESASTNQTSMYLCASSPIVVRTEAFFGQGTRLTVV.

The chain couples TRBV19 to TRBJ1-2, with D perhaps TRBD1 (5 bases). The germline V and J ends were trimmed by 2 bases and 4 bases, with 11 bases remaining between them. The CDR3 loop spans 14 amino acids. Germline assignment: CDR1 LNHDA and CDR2 SQIVND (reference sequence). The CDR3 protein is CASSILQASYGYTF. Written as DNA, the CDR3 is TGTGCCAGTAGTATACTACAGGCTAGCTATGGCTACACCTTC.

This rearrangement joins TRBV9 to TRBJ1-3; 11 bases map to TRBD1. Germline trimming cut 4 bases from V and 4 bases from J; bases unmatched to any gene: 7. In germline, CDR1 is SGDLS, CDR2 YYNGEE. This CDR3 is 16 amino acids long. The CDR3 is CASSPGQGAGGNTIYF. The CDR3 region has the DNA TGTGCCAGCAGCCCTGGACAGGGGGCAGGAGGAAACACCATATATTTT.

This clone showed up just once. The CDR3 protein is CASSIEGTGSYGYTF. DNA of the CDR3: TGTGCCAGTAGTATAGAGGGGACAGGGTCCTATGGCTACACCTTC. The chain has TRBV19 and TRBJ1-2, with 9 bases that match TRBD1. CDR1 is LNHDA and CDR2 is SQIVND in the germline V gene (reference sequence). J lost 4 bases, V lost 0 bases, and 3 bases had no gene match. The CDR3 is 15 amino acids.

The V and J genes are TRBV7-3 and TRBJ1-1; 11 bases align to TRBD1. Losses at the gene ends were 4 bases for V and 0 bases for J; bases not matched to a gene: 4. From germline, CDR1 is SGHTA and CDR2 FQGTGA. The CDR3 extends over 16 amino acids. The DNA for the CDR3 is TGTGCCAGCAGCTCGGGGACAGGGGGGCTGAACACTGAAGCTTTCTTT. Translation: CASSSGTGGLNTEAFF.

This sequence joins TRBV27 and TRBJ2-2, with D maybe TRBD1 (6 bases). V lost 2 bases and J 8 bases, leaving 12 bases between the germline ends. Per the germline V gene, CDR1 is MNHEY and CDR2 is SMNVEV (reference sequence). The CDR3 is 14 residues long. The CDR3 protein is CASSLQGSIGELFF. CDR3 nucleotide sequence: TGTGCCAGCAGTTTACAGGGGTCGATTGGGGAGCTGTTTTTT.

The chain is built from TRBV6-1 and TRBJ1-5, with 7 bases identical to TRBD1. The CDR3 length is 15 residues. V shed 3 bases and J 4 bases; nucleotides not matched to a gene: 6. CDR1 is MNHNS, CDR2 SASEGT, per germline. Written as DNA, the CDR3 is TGTGCCAGCAGTGATTTGGCAGGGGGGAATCAGCCCCAGCATTTT. It is translated as CASSDLAGGNQPQHF.

The chain recombines TRBV29-1 with TRBJ1-2, with unresolved D. V shed 6 bases and J shed 8 bases, with 19 bases lying between them. CDR1 is SQVTM and CDR2 is ANQGSEA in the germline V gene. CDR3 length equals 13 residues. DNA of the CDR3: TGCAGCGTCATGGCTCAGGACTTTTTGGGCTACACCTTC. It encodes CSVMAQDFLGYTF.

This clone was detected once. The genes are TRBV3-1 (or the pseudogene TRBV3-2) and TRBJ2-7, with 9 positions matching TRBD1. Germline-derived CDR1 and CDR2 are LGHDT and YNNKEL (reference sequence). This CDR3 comprises 17 residues. V trimming: 3 bases; J trimming: 3 bases; junction bases outside the gene matches: 12. The CDR3 nucleotides read TGTGCCAGCAGCCAGGGACAGGGAAGAACGAACAACTACGAGCAGTACTTC. Protein: CASSQGQGRTNNYEQYF.

This clone was seen a few times. The chain is built from TRBV6-2 or TRBV6-3 and TRBJ2-6, with TRBD1 identical over 9 bases. Germline-derived CDR1 and CDR2 are MNHEY and SVGEGT. V was pared by 7 bases and J by 2 bases, with 9 bases of the junction left unmatched. This CDR3 spans 17 amino acids. DNA for the CDR3: TGTGCCAGCAACCCGGGACAGGGTGAGACTGGGGCCAACGTCCTGACTTTC. Protein sequence: CASNPGQGETGANVLTF.

The chain recombines TRBV4-3 with TRBJ1-1; 7 bases match TRBD1. V dropped 0 bases and J dropped 6; count of bases not matched to a gene: 13. The CDR3 loop spans 17 amino acids. Per germline, CDR1 LGHNA and CDR2 YSLEER. In DNA, the CDR3 is TGCGCCAGCAGCCAAGATCGGCCAGGGGGGACTCTCCCTGAAGCTTTCTTT. It encodes CASSQDRPGGTLPEAFF.

The V gene is TRBV6-5, the J gene TRBJ1-1; D is undetermined. V lost 6 bases to trimming and J lost 4 bases, with 15 bases between them. The germline CDR1 and CDR2 sequences are MNHEY and SVGAGI. This CDR3 has 14 residues. CDR3 nucleotide sequence: TGTGCCAGCAGCCCCAGGTTCATGGGCACTGAAGCTTTCTTT. It is translated as CASSPRFMGTEAFF.

This clone has a handful of counts. The chain joins TRBV4-2 to TRBJ2-7, with D possibly matching TRBD1 (5 bases). Per germline, CDR1 LGHNA and CDR2 YNFKEQ. This CDR3 region has 13 residues. Trimming took off 5 bases at V and 7 bases at J, with 15 bases between the two ends. Written as DNA, the CDR3 is TGTGCCAGCAGCGCCCAGGGTTCGTGGGAGCAGTACTTC. Translated, it gives CASSAQGSWEQYF.

Comment on this clone: The sample has other DNA sequences that encode this CDR3 too. The V and J genes are TRBV5-1 and TRBJ1-1; a possible D gene is TRBD1 (5 bases). Between the trimmed V and J ends, which lost 1 base and 0 bases, there was a span of 7 bases. Germline CDR1 is SGHRS and CDR2 is YFSETQ. There are 14 residues in the CDR3. The DNA for the CDR3 is TGCGCCAGCAGCTTGTCAGGGATGAACACTGAAGCTTTCTTT. This sequence encodes CASSLSGMNTEAFF.

The table lists this clone with a count of one. The CDR3 DNA follows: TGTGCCAGCAGTTCCCGGAGTAATAATGAAAAACTGTTTTTT. Protein sequence: CASSSRSNNEKLFF. The rearrangement links TRBV27 to TRBJ1-4, with unresolved D. The CDR3 has 14 amino acids. V shed 4 bases and J shed 4 bases, with 10 bases lying between them. Germline CDR1 MNHEY, CDR2 SMNVEV (reference sequence).

The rearrangement links TRBV6-1 to TRBJ1-5, with a tentative D call TRBD1 (6 bases). The V and J ends lost 7 bases and 10 bases respectively, with 17 bases between them. CDR3 length: 13 amino acids. Per the germline V gene, CDR1 is MNHNS and CDR2 is SASEGT. CDR3 sequence (DNA): TGTGCCAGCACCCAGGCCACCAGGGGACCCCAGCATTTT. Encoded protein: CASTQATRGPQHF.

The chain couples TRBV6-5 to TRBJ1-2; 7 nucleotides align to TRBD1. Trimming removed 4 bases from V and 5 bases from J; junction bases left unmatched: 7. Germline lookup yields CDR1 MNHEY and CDR2 SVGAGI. The CDR3 length is 14 residues. CDR3 sequence reads: CASSSITGEYGYTF. CDR3 coding DNA: TGTGCCAGCAGTTCCATTACAGGGGAATATGGCTACACCTTC.

This chain links TRBV6-2 or TRBV6-3 with TRBJ2-1; the D gene is possibly TRBD2 (6 bases). V was shortened by 2 bases and J by 8 bases, with 16 bases between the two germline ends. Germline CDR1 reads MNHEY; CDR2 reads SVGEGT. CDR3 size: 15 residues. CDR3 nucleotide sequence: TGTGCCAGCAGTTACGGGGACGGGAGACGGGATGAGCAGTTCTTC. It encodes CASSYGDGRRDEQFF.

The genes are TRBV28 and TRBJ1-5, with TRBD1 identical over 8 bases. Germline trimming cut 4 bases from V and 9 bases from J; bases unmatched to any gene: 14. The CDR3 sequence is 16 residues long. CDR1 is MDHEN, CDR2 SYDVKM, per germline. The chain's CDR3 is CASSSTGGNLNSPQHF. In DNA, the CDR3 is TGTGCCAGCAGTTCAACAGGGGGGAACCTAAATTCGCCCCAGCATTTT.

The V gene is TRBV7-9, the J gene TRBJ2-7; TRBD1 aligns across 9 bases. CDR3 length: 16 residues. Germline V lookup: CDR1 SEHNR, CDR2 FQNEAQ (reference sequence). V shed 6 bases, J shed 4 bases, and the junction held 13 bases outside the gene matches. In DNA form, the CDR3 reads TGTGCCAGCAGACCGCCCCTACAGGGGGCTTCGTACGAGCAGTACTTC. It yields the protein CASRPPLQGASYEQYF.

This clone has only a few counts. The chain carries TRBV9 and TRBJ1-3, with 8 bases fitting TRBD1. This CDR3 spans 16 amino acids. Germline loops: CDR1 SGDLS, CDR2 YYNGEE. V shed 0 bases and J 2 bases; nucleotides not matched to a gene: 4. CDR3 nucleotide sequence: TGTGCCAGCAGCGTAGACACAGGGGGAACTGGAAACACCATATATTTT. Translated: CASSVDTGGTGNTIYF.

The chain's CDR3 is CASSPPTGGRYEQYF. Written as DNA, the CDR3 is TGTGCCAGCAGTCCCCCGACAGGGGGTCGCTACGAGCAGTACTTC. The rearrangement uses TRBV28 and TRBJ2-7; TRBD1 aligns across 9 bases. J lost 3 bases, V lost 5 bases, and 8 bases had no gene match. This CDR3 is built from 15 residues. Germline V gene data show CDR1 as MDHEN and CDR2 as SYDVKM.

This sequence joins TRBV5-8 and TRBJ1-1; possible D gene TRBD1, 6 bases. V was shortened by 7 bases and J by 3 bases, with 10 bases between the two germline ends. Germline-derived CDR1 and CDR2 are SGHTS and YDEGEE. The CDR3 loop spans 12 amino acids. In nucleotides, the CDR3 is TGTGCCAGCGGGACACCATACACTGAAGCTTTCTTT. This translates into CASGTPYTEAFF.